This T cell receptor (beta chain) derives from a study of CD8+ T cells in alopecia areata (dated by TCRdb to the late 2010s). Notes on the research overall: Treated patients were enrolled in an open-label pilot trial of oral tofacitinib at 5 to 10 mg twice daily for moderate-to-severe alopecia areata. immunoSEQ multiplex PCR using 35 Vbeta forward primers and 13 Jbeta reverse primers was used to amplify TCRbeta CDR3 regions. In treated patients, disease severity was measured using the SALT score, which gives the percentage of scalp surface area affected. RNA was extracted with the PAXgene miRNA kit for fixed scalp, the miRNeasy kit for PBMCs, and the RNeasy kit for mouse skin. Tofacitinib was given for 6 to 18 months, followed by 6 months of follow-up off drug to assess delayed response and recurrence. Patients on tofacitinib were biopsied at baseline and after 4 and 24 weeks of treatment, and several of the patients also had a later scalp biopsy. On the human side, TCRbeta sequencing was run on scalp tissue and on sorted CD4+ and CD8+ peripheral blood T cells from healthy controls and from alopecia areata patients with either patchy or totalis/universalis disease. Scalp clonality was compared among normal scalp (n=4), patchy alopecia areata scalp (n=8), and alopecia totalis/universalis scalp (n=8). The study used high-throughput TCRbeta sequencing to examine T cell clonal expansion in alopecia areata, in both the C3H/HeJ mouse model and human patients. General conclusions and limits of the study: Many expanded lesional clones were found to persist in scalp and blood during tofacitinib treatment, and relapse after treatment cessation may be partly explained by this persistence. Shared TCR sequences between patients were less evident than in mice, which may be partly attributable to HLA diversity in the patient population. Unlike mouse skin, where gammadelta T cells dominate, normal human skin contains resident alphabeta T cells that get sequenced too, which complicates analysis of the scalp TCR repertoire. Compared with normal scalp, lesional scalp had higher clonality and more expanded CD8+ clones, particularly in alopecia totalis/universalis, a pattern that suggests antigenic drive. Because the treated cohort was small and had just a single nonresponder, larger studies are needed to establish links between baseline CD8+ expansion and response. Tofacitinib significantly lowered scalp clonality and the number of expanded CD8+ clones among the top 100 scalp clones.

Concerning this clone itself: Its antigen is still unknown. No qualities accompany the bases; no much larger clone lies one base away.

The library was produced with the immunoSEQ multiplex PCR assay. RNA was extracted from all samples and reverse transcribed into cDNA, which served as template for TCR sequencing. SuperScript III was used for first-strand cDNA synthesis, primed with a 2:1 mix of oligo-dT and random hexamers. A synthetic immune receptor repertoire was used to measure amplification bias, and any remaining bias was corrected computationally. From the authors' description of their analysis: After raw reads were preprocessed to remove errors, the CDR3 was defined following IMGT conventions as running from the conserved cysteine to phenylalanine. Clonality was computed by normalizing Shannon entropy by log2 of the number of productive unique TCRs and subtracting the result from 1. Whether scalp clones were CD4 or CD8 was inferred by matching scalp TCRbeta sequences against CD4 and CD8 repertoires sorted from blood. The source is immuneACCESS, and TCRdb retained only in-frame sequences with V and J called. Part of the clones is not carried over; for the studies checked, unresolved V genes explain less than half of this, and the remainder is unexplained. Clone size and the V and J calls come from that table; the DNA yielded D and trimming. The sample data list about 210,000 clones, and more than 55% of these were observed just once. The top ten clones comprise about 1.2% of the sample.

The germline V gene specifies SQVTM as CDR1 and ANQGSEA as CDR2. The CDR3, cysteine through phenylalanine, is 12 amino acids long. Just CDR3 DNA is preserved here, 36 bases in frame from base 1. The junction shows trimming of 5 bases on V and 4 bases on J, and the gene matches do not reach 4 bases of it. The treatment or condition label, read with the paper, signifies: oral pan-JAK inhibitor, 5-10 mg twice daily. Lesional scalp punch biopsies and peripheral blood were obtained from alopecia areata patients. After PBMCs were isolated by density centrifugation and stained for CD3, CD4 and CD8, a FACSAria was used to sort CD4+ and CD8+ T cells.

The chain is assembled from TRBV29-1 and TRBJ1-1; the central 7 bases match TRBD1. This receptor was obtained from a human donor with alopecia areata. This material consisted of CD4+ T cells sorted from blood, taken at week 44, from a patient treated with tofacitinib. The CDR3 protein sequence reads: CSVIQGGTEAFF. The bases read TGCAGCGTTATCCAGGGGGGCACTGAAGCTTTCTTT.